Below, one T cell receptor (beta chain) is given with its context. Its antigen remains unknown. As every portion of the isolated RNA was reverse transcribed, the sequencing read expressed TCRB transcripts. The table came from immunoSEQ multiplex PCR; TCRdb's copy has only in-frame clones and leaves some out. Among a few hundred thousand clones, roughly 20% were seen once, and the ten largest hold 0.028%. The CDR3 loop spans 15 amino acids. The germline V gene encodes CDR1 MDHEN and CDR2 SYDVKM. After removal of 7 bases from V and 4 bases from J, the junction contained 9 bases not matched to a gene. These data originate in a study of beta chain features in type 1 diabetes. The study, taken as a whole, reports: Moderate but significant shortening of TCRB CDR3s was recorded in all four CD4+ subsets from Type 1 diabetes patients. Diminished insertions and augmented deletions at VDJ junctions characterized type 1 diabetes patients.

Sequences were obtained from naive CD4+ T cells from blood. The clonotype was recovered from a woman in her forties with type 1 diabetes. The chain joins TRBV28 to TRBJ1-4; 7 bases match TRBD1. As DNA, the CDR3 is TGTGCCAGCATCTCTCTAACAGGGGTTAATGAAAAACTGTTTTTT. The encoded protein is CASISLTGVNEKLFF.